This T cell receptor (beta chain) was profiled in a study of neurological immune-mediated disorders. Study-wide results and limits: No expanded-clone CDR3 amino acid sequence recurred across subjects, suggesting private TCR-beta repertoires.

The CDR3 contains 15 residues. The germline V gene has CDR1 SGHDT and CDR2 YYEEEE. Trimming pared 4 bases from V and 8 bases from J, leaving 21 bases between. This clonotype was detected ten times or more. Its antigen is unknown. The team produced cDNA through 5'RACE using 10-nucleotide random UMIs. Each sequencing run yielded over 200 million TCR-beta sequences from 15-18 subjects. One entry per CDR3 protein, called by TCRdb with MiXCR from the 5' RACE reads. Here the sample spans fewer than 25,000 distinct CDR3 sequences, roughly 10% being singletons. The V gene is TRBV5-6, the J gene TRBJ1-2; D call uncertain. This clonotype was obtained from a woman in her sixties or seventies with HTLV-1-associated myelopathy (HAM/TSP). Sequencing used PBMCs. Here the CDR3 reads CASSRSHDGPWGYTF. For the CDR3, the DNA is TGTGCCAGCAGCCGGTCCCACGACGGGCCCTGGGGCTACACCTTC.